This TCR beta chain was found in a study of spatial heterogeneity in lung cancer. In the study overall: Alpha-chain sequences were consistently detected in smaller numbers than beta-chain sequences. Whole-study results and caveats: How many expanded intratumoral alpha and beta TCRs were present tracked the tumor mutation count, which was a count of nonsynonymous mutations.

The time point was: sample taken at primary tumor resection. The approximately 77 donors had untreated early-stage non-small cell lung cancer. Unique molecular identifiers, one per molecule, were present on every TCR cDNA molecule. TCRdb re-derived calls from the 5' RACE reads in MiXCR, one entry per CDR3 protein. The sample carries 8,000 or so distinct CDR3 sequences, around 12% recorded once. Many counts were recorded for this clonotype. Its antigen is undetermined. The library was built for alpha chains, so this beta chain is an off-target read and its size means little. Trimming pared 4 bases from V and 2 bases from J, leaving 24 bases between. The CDR3 runs to 18 residues. The germline V gene encodes CDR1 DFQATT and CDR2 SNEGSKA (reference sequence).

The material was lung tumor tissue, obtained at surgery. The chain couples TRBV20-1 to TRBJ1-5; D remains ambiguous. The sequence was collected from a male donor with early-stage non-small cell lung cancer. The chain's CDR3 is CSATTSLSVVDGNQPQHF. The CDR3 DNA reads TGCAGTGCTACCACGTCGTTATCGGTCGTCGATGGCAATCAGCCCCAGCATTTT.